The subject of this entry is one T cell receptor (beta chain). What this receptor recognizes is not known. No much larger clone exists at a distance of one base, and base qualities are not known. These data originate in a study of T cell repertoires in cytomegalovirus infection (dated by TCRdb to 2018 to 2020). Study-level background: Peptide stimulations targeted recently identified HLA-C-restricted CMV epitopes, whose presentation resists viral immunomodulation, together with well-studied HLA-B-restricted epitopes. Donor HLA type was relevant to the analysis, as public TCR beta signatures indicated carriage of CMV infection together with the matching HLA type.

Results the study describes overall, beyond this receptor: Carriers of CMV infection plus the relevant HLA type were discriminated by the cumulative frequency of public TCR beta family members in the study cohort and in an independent roughly 400-donor cohort. The ex vivo response was dominated by HLA-C-restricted CMV-specific TCR beta clonotypes, which also provided the single most frequent clonotype in two of eight donors.

Taken with the paper, the label for treatment or condition translates to: in vitro stimulation with specific CMV peptide epitopes to enrich CMV-specific T cells. Sequencing relied on an Illumina HiSeq 1500. The raw public reads went through TCRdb reprocessing: fastp at Q25, MiXCR clone calling, in-frame beta chains kept. Rows are unified per CDR3 protein, each entry keeping the most common DNA and genes. This sample has about half a million distinct CDR3 sequences in its table, and 40% to 50% of those were observed once. Of the sample, approximately 40% falls within the top ten clones. The source is a human donor in good health (CMV status not recorded). Some clones in this sample may be carry-over from other donors' samples. Here the sequenced sample was cultured PBMCs, taken from culture after CMV antigen stimulation.

The CDR3 loop reads CASREQADTQYF. Read as DNA, the sequence is TGTGCCAGCAGGGAACAGGCAGATACGCAGTATTTT. The rearranged segments are TRBV6-2 or TRBV6-3 and TRBJ2-3; TRBD1 is a possible D gene, resting on 5 matching bases. V loses 6 bases, J loses 4 bases, and the germline ends lie 8 bases apart. The CDR3 has 12 amino acids, counting the end cysteine and phenylalanine. This entry keeps only the CDR3 DNA: 36 bases, framed from base 1. CDR1 is given as MNHEY and CDR2 as SVGEGT, both from the germline V gene.